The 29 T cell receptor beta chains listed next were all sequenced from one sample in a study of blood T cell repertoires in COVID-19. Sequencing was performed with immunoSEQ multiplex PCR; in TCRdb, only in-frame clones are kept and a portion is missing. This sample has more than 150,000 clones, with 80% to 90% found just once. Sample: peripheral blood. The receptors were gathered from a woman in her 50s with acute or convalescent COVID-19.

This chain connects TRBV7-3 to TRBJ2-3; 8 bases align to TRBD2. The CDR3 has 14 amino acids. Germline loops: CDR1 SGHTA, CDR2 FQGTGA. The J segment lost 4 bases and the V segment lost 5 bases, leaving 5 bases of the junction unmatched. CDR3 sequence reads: CASSPGGAPDTQYF. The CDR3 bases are TGTGCCAGCAGCCCGGGGGGGGCGCCAGATACGCAGTATTTT.

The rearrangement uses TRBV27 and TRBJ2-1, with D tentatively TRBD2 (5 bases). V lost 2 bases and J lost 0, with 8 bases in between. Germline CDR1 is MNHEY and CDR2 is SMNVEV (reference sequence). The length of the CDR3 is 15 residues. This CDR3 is CASSLEGSSYNEQFF. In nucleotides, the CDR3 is TGTGCCAGCAGTTTAGAAGGGAGCTCCTACAATGAGCAGTTCTTC.

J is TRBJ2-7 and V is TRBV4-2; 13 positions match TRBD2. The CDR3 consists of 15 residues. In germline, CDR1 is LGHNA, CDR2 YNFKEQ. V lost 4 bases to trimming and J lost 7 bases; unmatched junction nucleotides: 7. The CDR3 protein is CASSLGPGLAGEQYF. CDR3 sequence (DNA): TGTGCCAGCAGCCTTGGCCCGGGACTAGCGGGAGAGCAGTACTTC.

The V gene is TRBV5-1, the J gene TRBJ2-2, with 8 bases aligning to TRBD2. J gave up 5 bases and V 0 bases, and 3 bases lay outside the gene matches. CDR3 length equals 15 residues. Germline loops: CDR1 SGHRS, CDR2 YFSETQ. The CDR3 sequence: CASSLGLAGTGELFF. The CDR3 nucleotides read TGCGCCAGCAGCTTGGGGTTAGCGGGGACCGGGGAGCTGTTTTTT.

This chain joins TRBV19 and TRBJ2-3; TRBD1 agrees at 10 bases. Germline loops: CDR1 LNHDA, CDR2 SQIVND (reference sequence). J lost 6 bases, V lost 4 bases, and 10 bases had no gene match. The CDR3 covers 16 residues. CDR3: CASSTPGQGSSDTQYF. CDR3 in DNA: TGTGCCAGTAGTACACCGGGACAGGGGTCGTCGGATACGCAGTATTTT. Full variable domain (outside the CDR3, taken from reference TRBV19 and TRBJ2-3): DGGITQSPKYLFRKEGQNVTLSCEQNLNHDAMYWYRQDPGQGLRLIYYSQIVNDFQKGDIAEGYSVSREKKESFPLTVTSAQKNPTAFYLCASSTPGQGSSDTQYFGPGTRLTVL.

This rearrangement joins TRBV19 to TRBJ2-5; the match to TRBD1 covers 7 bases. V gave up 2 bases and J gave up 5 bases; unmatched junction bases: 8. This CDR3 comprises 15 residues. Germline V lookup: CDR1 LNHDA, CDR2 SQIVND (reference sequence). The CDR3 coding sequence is TGTGCCAGTAGTATAACTGGGACAGCGGATGAGACCCAGTACTTC. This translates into CASSITGTADETQYF.

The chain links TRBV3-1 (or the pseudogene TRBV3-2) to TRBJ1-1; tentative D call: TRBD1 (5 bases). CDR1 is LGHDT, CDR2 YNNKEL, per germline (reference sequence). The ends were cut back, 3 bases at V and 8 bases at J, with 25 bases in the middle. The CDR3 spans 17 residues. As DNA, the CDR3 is TGTGCCAGCAGCCAGGGCAGAGCTCGGAGAACAGGATCGGAAGCTTTCTTT. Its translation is CASSQGRARRTGSEAFF.

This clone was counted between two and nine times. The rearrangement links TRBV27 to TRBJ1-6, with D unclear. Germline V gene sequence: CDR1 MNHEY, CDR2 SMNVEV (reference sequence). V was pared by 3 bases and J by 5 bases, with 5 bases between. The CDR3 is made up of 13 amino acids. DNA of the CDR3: TGTGCCAGCAGTTTTTTAAATAATTCACCCCTCCACTTT. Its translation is CASSFLNNSPLHF.

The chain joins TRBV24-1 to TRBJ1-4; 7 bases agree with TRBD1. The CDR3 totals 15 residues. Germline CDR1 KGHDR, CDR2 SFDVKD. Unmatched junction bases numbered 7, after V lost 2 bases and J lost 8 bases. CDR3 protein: CATSDSRQGGEKLFF. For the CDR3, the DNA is TGTGCCACCAGTGATTCCCGCCAGGGGGGCGAAAAACTGTTTTTT.

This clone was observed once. The CDR3 bases are TGCAGTGCTAGTAAGACCGGGACTAGCGGGAGGTTTAACGAGCAGTACTTC. Translating it yields CSASKTGTSGRFNEQYF. The genes are TRBV20-1 and TRBJ2-7; 15 bases align to TRBD2. The junction had 11 bases not matched to a gene; V was cut back by 3 bases and J by 5 bases. Germline CDR1 is DFQATT and CDR2 is SNEGSKA (reference sequence). The CDR3 covers 17 residues.

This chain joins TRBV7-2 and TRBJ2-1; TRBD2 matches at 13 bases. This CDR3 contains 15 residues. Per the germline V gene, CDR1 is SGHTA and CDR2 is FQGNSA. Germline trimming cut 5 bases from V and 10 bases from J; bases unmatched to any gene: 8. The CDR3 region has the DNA TGTGCCAGCAGCACTAGCGGGGGGGTCAACGGCGAGCAGTTCTTC. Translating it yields CASSTSGGVNGEQFF. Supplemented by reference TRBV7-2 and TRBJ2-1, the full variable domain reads GAGVSQSPSNKVTEKGKDVELRCDPISGHTALYWYRQSLGQGLEFLIYFQGNSAPDKSGLPSDRFSAERTGGSVSTLTIQRTQQEDSAVYLCASSTSGGVNGEQFFGPGTRLTVL.

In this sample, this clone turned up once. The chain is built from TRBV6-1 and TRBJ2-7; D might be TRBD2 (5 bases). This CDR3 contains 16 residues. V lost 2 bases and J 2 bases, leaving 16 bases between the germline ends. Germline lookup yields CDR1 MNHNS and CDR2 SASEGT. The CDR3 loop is CASSEFGLGSPYEQYF. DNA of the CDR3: TGTGCCAGCAGTGAATTTGGACTGGGATCTCCCTACGAGCAGTACTTC.

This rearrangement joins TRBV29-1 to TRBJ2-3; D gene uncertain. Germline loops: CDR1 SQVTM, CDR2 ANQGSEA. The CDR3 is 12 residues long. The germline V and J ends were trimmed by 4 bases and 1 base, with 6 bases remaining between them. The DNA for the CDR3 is TGCAGCGTTGCGGCGGGCACAGATACGCAGTATTTT. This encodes CSVAAGTDTQYF.

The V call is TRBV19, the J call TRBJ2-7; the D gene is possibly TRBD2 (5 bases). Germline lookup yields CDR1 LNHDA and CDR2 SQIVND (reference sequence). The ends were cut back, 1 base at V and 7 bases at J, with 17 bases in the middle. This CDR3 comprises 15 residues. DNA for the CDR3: TGTGCCAGTAGTATAGTAGGAGGTACCGGCGAGGAGCAGTACTTC. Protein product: CASSIVGGTGEEQYF.

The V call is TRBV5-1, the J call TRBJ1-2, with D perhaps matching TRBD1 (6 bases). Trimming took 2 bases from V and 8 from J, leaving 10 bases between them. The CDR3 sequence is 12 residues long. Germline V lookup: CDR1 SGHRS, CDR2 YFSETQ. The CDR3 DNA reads TGCGCCAGCAGCTTTGGGGGCGCGGGCTACACCTTC. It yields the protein CASSFGGAGYTF.

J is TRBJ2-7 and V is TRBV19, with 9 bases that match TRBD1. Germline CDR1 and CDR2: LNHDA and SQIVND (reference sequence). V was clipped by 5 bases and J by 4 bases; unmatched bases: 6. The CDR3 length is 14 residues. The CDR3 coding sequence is TGTGCCAGTAGTGTAAAGGGACAGGGTTACGAGCAGTACTTC. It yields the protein CASSVKGQGYEQYF. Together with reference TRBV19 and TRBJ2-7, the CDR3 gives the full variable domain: DGGITQSPKYLFRKEGQNVTLSCEQNLNHDAMYWYRQDPGQGLRLIYYSQIVNDFQKGDIAEGYSVSREKKESFPLTVTSAQKNPTAFYLCASSVKGQGYEQYFGPGTRLTVT.

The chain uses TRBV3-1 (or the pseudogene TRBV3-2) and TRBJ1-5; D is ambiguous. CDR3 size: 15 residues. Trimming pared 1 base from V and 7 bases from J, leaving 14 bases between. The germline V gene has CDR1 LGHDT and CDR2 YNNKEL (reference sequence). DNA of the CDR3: TGTGCCAGCAGCCAAGGCGGGAGGGAACGACAGCCCCAGCATTTT. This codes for CASSQGGRERQPQHF.

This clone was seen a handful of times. The DNA of the CDR3 is TGTGCCAGCAGCCAGGCCAGGGCCCAGTACTTC. Amino acids: CASSQARAQYF. The chain links TRBV12-3 or TRBV12-4 to TRBJ2-5, with a weak D call TRBD1 (5 bases). The CDR3 spans 11 residues. Trimming removed 6 bases at V and 9 bases at J, with 11 bases between.

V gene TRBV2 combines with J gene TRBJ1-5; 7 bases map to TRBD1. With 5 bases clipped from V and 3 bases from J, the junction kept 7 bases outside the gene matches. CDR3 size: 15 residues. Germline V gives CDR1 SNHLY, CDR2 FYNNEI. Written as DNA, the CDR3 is TGTGCCAGCAGTTTACAGGGGTTGGACAATCAGCCCCAGCATTTT. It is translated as CASSLQGLDNQPQHF.

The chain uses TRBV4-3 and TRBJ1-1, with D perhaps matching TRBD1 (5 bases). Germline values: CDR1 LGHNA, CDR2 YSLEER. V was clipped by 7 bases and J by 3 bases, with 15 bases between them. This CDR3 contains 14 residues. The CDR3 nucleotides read TGCGCCAGCAAGTTTACGGGGGAGTACACTGAAGCTTTCTTT. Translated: CASKFTGEYTEAFF.

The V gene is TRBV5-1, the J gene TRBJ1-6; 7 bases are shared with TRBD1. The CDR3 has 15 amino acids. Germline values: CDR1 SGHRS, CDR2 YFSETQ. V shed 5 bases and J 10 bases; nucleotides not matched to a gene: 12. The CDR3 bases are TGCGCCAGCAGTTTCGCGGACAGGTTGGGATCACCCCTCCACTTT. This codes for CASSFADRLGSPLHF.

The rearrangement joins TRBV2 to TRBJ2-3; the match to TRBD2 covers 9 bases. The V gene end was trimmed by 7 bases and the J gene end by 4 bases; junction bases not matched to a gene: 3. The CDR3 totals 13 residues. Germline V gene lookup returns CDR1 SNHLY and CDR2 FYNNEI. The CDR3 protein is CASIAGVADTQYF. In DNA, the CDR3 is TGTGCCAGCATAGCGGGAGTAGCAGATACGCAGTATTTT. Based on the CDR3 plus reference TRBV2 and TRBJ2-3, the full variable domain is EPEVTQTPSHQVTQMGQEVILRCVPISNHLYFYWYRQILGQKVEFLVSFYNNEISEKSEIFDDQFSVERPDGSNFTLKIRSTKLEDSAMYFCASIAGVADTQYFGPGTRLTVL.

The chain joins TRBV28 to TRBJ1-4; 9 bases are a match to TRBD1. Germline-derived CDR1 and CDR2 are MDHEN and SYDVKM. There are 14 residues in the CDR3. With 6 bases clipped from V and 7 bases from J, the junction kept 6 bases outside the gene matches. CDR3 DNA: TGTGCCAGCAGCGAAGACAGGGGGGGTGAAAAACTGTTTTTT. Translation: CASSEDRGGEKLFF.

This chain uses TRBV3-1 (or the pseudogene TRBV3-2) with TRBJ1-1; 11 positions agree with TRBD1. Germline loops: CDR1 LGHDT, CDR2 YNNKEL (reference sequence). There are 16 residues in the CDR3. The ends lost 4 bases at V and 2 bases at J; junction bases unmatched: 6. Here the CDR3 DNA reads TGTGCCAGCAGCCCCCGGACAGGGGGCCTCAACACTGAAGCTTTCTTT. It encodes CASSPRTGGLNTEAFF.

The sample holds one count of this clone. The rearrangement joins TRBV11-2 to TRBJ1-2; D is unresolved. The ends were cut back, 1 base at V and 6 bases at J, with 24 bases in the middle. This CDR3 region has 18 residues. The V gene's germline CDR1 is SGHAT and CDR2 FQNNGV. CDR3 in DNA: TGTGCCAGCAGCTTAGGTGTAAAAGTGCGATTCGGAGGCAATGGCTACACCTTC. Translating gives CASSLGVKVRFGGNGYTF.

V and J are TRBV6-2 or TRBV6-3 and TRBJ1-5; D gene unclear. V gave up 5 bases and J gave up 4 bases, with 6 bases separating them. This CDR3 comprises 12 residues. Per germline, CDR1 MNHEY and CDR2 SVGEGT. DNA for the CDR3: TGTGCCAGCAGTCCCAGGAATCAGCCCCAGCATTTT. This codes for CASSPRNQPQHF.

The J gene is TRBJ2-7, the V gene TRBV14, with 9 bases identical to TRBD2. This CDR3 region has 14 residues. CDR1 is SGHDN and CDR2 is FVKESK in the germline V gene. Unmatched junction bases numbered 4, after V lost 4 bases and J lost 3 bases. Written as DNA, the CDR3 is TGTGCCAGCAGCCTAGCGGGGGCCGTCTACGAGCAGTACTTC. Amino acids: CASSLAGAVYEQYF.

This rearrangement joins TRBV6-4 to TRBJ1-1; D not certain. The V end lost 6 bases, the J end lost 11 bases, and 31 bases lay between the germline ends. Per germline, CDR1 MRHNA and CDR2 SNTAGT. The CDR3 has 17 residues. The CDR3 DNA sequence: TGTGCCAGCAGCCCCCCGGGGTTTGGAAATCAGACTTCTGCGGCTTTCTTT. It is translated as CASSPPGFGNQTSAAFF.

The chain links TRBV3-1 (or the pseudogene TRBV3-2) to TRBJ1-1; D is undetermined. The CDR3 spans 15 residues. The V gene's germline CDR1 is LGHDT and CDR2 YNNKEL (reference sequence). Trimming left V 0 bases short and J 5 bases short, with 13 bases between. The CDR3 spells CASSQDYLSQTEAFF. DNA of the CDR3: TGTGCCAGCAGCCAAGATTATTTGTCTCAGACTGAAGCTTTCTTT.